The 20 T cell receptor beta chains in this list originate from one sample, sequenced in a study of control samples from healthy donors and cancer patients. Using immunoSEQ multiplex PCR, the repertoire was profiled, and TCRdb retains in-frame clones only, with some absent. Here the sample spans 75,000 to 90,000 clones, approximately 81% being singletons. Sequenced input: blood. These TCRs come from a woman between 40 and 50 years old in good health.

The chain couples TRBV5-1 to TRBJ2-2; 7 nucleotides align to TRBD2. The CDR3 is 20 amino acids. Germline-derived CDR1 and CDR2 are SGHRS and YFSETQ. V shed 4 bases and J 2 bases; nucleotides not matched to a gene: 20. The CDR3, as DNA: TGCGCCAGCAGCCCAGCTACGGGCCATATCGGGGGACTAAACACCGGGGAGCTGTTTTTT. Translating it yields CASSPATGHIGGLNTGELFF.

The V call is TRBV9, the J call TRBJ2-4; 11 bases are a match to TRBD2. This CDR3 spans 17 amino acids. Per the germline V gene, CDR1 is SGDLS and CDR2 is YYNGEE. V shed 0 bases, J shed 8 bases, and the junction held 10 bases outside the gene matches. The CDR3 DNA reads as TGTGCCAGCAGCGTAGCCCTTAGCGGGGGGGCGGGAGACATTCAGTACTTC. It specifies CASSVALSGGAGDIQYF.

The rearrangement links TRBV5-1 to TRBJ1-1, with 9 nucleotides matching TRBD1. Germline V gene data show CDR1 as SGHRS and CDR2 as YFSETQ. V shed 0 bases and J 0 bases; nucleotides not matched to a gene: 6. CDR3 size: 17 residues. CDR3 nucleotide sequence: TGCGCCAGCAGCTTGGGACAGGGGGAACCACTGAACACTGAAGCTTTCTTT. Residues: CASSLGQGEPLNTEAFF.

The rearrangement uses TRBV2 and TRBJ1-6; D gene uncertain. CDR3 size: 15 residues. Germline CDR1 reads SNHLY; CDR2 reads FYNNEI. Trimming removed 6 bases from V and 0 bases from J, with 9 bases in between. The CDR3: CASRVEGSYNSPLHF. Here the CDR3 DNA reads TGTGCCAGCAGGGTAGAGGGCTCCTATAATTCACCCCTCCACTTT. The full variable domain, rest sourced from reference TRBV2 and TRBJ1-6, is EPEVTQTPSHQVTQMGQEVILRCVPISNHLYFYWYRQILGQKVEFLVSFYNNEISEKSEIFDDQFSVERPDGSNFTLKIRSTKLEDSAMYFCASRVEGSYNSPLHFGNGTRLTVT.

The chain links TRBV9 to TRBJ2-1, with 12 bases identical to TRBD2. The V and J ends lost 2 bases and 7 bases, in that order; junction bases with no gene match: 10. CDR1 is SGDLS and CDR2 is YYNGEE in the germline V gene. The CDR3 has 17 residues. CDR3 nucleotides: TGTGCCAGCAGCGTCCGGCTAGCGGGGGGGCCGAATAATGAGCAGTTCTTC. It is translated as CASSVRLAGGPNNEQFF.

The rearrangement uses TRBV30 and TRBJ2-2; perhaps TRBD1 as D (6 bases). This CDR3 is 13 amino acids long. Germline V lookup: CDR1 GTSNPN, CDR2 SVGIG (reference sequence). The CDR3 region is CALRWGQGGELFF. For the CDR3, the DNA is TGTGCTCTGAGGTGGGGGCAAGGCGGGGAGCTGTTTTTT.

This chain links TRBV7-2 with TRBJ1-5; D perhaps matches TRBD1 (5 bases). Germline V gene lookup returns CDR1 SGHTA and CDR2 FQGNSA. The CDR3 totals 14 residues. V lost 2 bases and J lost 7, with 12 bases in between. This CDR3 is CASSLLARDQPQHF. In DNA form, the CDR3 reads TGTGCCAGCAGCTTATTGGCGCGGGACCAGCCCCAGCATTTT.

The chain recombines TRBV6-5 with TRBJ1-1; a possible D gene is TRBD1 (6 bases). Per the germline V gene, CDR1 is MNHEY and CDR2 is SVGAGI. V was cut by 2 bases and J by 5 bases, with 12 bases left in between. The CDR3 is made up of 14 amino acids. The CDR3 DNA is TGTGCCAGCAGTTACCCGGGGAGGGGGACTGAAGCTTTCTTT. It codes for CASSYPGRGTEAFF.

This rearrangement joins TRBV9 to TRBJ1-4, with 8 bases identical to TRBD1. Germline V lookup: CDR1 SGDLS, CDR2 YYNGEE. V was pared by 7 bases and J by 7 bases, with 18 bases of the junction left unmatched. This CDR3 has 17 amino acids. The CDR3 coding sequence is TGTGCCAGCGGGAAGGGGGACAGGCCCAGCGGAGGTGAAAAACTGTTTTTT. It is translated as CASGKGDRPSGGEKLFF. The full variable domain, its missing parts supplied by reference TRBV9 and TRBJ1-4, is DSGVTQTPKHLITATGQRVTLRCSPRSGDLSVYWYQQSLDQGLQFLIQYYNGEERAKGNILERFSAQQFPDLHSELNLSSLELGDSALYFCASGKGDRPSGGEKLFFGSGTQLSVL.

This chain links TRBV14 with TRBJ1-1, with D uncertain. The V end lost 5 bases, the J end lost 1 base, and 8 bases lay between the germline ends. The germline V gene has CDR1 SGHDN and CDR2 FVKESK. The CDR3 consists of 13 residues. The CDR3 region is CASSRDKNTEAFF. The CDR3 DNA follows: TGTGCCAGCAGCAGGGATAAGAACACTGAAGCTTTCTTT.

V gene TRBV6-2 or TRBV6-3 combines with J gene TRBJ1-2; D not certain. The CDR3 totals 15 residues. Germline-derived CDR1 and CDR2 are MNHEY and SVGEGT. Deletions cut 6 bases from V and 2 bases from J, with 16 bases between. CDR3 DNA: TGTGCCAGCAGCGACCCGCTTACGGGGAACTATGGCTACACCTTC. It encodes CASSDPLTGNYGYTF.

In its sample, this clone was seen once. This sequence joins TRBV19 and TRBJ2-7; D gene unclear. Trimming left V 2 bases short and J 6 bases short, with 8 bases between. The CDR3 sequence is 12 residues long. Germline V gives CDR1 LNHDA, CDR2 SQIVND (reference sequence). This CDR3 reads CASSIPGSEQYF. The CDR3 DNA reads TGTGCCAGTAGTATACCTGGTTCCGAGCAGTACTTC.

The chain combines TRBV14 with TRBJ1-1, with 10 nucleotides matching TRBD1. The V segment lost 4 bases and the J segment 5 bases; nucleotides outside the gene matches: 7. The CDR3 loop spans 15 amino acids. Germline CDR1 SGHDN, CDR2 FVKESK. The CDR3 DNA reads TGTGCCAGCAGCCGATTGGGACAGGGGACTACTGAAGCTTTCTTT. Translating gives CASSRLGQGTTEAFF.

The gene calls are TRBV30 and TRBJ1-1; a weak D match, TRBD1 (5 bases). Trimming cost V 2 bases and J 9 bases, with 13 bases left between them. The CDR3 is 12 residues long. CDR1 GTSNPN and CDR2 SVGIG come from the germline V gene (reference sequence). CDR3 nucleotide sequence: TGTGCCTGGAGTATTGTGAAGGGACAAGCTTTCTTT. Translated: CAWSIVKGQAFF.

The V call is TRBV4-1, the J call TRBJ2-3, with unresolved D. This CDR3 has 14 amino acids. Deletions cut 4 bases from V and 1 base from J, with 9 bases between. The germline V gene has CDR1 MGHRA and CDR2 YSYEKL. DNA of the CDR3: TGCGCCAGCAGCCGAATTCTGGGCACAGATACGCAGTATTTT. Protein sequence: CASSRILGTDTQYF.

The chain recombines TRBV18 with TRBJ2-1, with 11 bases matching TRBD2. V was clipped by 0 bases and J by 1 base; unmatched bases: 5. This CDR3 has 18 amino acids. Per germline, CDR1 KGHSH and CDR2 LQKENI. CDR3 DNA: TGTGCCAGCTCACCACCATACACTAGCGGGGGATCCTACAATGAGCAGTTCTTC. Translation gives CASSPPYTSGGSYNEQFF.

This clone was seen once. This CDR3 is CASSPTGSTNEKLFF. CDR3 bases: TGTGCCAGCAGCCCCACCGGGTCAACTAATGAAAAACTGTTTTTT. V is TRBV7-2 and J is TRBJ1-4; D remains ambiguous. Germline V gene data show CDR1 as SGHTA and CDR2 as FQGNSA. V dropped 5 bases and J dropped 0 bases, with 10 bases sitting between them. The CDR3 covers 15 residues.

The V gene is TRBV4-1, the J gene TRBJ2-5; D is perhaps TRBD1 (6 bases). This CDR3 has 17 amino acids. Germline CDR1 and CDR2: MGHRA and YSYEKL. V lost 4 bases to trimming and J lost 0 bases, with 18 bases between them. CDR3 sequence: CASSRSGTGTYQETQYF. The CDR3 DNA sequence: TGCGCCAGCAGCCGAAGTGGTACAGGGACGTACCAAGAGACCCAGTACTTC.

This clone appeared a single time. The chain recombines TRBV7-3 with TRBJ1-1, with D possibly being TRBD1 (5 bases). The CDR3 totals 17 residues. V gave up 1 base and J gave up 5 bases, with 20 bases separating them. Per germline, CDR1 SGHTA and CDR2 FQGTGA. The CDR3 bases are TGTGCCAGCAGCTTAAACGCGATTGGGGGGGTTCGAACTGAAGCTTTCTTT. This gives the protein CASSLNAIGGVRTEAFF. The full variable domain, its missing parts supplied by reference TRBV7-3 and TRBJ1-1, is GAGVSQTPSNKVTEKGKYVELRCDPISGHTALYWYRQSLGQGPEFLIYFQGTGAADDSGLPNDRFFAVRPEGSVSTLKIQRTERGDSAVYLCASSLNAIGGVRTEAFFGQGTRLTVV.

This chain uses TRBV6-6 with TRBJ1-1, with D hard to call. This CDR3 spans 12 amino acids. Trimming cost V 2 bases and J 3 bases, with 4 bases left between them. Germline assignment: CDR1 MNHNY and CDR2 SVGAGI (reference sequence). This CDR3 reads CASSYRDTEAFF. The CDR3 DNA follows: TGTGCCAGCAGTTACAGGGACACTGAAGCTTTCTTT.